The next 22 T cell receptor beta chains were all read from a single sample in a study of T-cell memory formation after mild COVID-19. Each CDR3 protein gets one entry after TCRdb re-called the 5' RACE reads with MiXCR. The table has 250,000 to 300,000 distinct CDR3 sequences, around 15% seen once. The sample was PBMCs or a T cell subset sorted from them (not recorded which). Receptors were obtained from a man between 18 and 35 years old who had mild COVID-19 (a few samples of this study predate the infection). Cell type and time point are not known.

The J gene is TRBJ1-2, the V gene TRBV7-9; D remains unclear. Germline V gene lookup returns CDR1 SEHNR and CDR2 FQNEAQ (reference sequence). The length of the CDR3 is 15 residues. V lost 5 bases and J 5 bases, leaving 18 bases between the germline ends. The DNA for the CDR3 is TGTGCCAGCAGCCCAGAAGGCAGCCTAGAATATGGCTACACCTTC. Encoded protein: CASSPEGSLEYGYTF.

CDR3: CASSFPPGGTQETQYF. In nucleotides, the CDR3 is TGTGCCAGCAGCTTCCCCCCCGGGGGGACACAAGAGACCCAGTACTTC. This sequence joins TRBV7-2 and TRBJ2-5, with D possibly TRBD2 on 7 matching bases. Trimming removed 3 bases at V and 2 bases at J, with 16 bases between. Germline values: CDR1 SGHTA, CDR2 FQGNSA. CDR3 size: 16 residues.

V is TRBV24-1 and J is TRBJ2-1, with TRBD2 identical over 10 bases. Germline CDR1 KGHDR, CDR2 SFDVKD. CDR3 length equals 16 residues. The junction had 3 bases not matched to a gene; V was cut back by 2 bases and J by 3 bases. The DNA for the CDR3 is TGTGCCACCAGTGATTGGACTAGCGGACGCTACAATGAGCAGTTCTTC. It translates to CATSDWTSGRYNEQFF.

The V gene is TRBV12-3 or TRBV12-4, the J gene TRBJ2-6, with D unclear. Deletions cut 3 bases from V and 0 bases from J, with 3 bases between. The length of the CDR3 is 14 residues. The CDR3 bases are TGTGCCAGCAGTTTGACCTCTGGGGCCAACGTCCTGACTTTC. This codes for CASSLTSGANVLTF.

V is TRBV29-1 and J is TRBJ2-5, with D possibly TRBD1 on 5 matching bases. The germline gives CDR1 SQVTM, CDR2 ANQGSEA. This CDR3 comprises 13 residues. V dropped 5 bases and J dropped 0 bases, with 10 bases sitting between them. CDR3 loop: CSVTRQNQETQYF. The CDR3, as DNA: TGCAGCGTTACAAGACAGAACCAAGAGACCCAGTACTTC.

The table lists this clonotype with a few counts. The V gene is TRBV20-1, the J gene TRBJ2-3, with 8 bases lining up with TRBD1. V was pared by 8 bases and J by 6 bases, with 7 bases of the junction left unmatched. This CDR3 is built from 12 residues. Germline V gene data show CDR1 as DFQATT and CDR2 as SNEGSKA (reference sequence). CDR3 DNA: TGCAGTACAGACAGGGGAGGCGATACGCAGTATTTT. This codes for CSTDRGGDTQYF.

V and J are TRBV3-1 and TRBJ2-7; 7 bases are shared with TRBD2. The CDR3 spans 14 residues. J gave up 2 bases and V 1 base, and 2 bases lay outside the gene matches. The germline gives CDR1 LGHDT, CDR2 YNNKEL (reference sequence). The chain's CDR3 is CASSQAGGTYEQYF. As DNA, the CDR3 is TGTGCCAGCAGCCAAGCGGGGGGAACCTACGAGCAGTACTTC.

At least ten counts were recorded for this clonotype. This chain connects TRBV5-6 to TRBJ2-7, with D possibly being TRBD1 (5 bases). Germline CDR1 is SGHDT and CDR2 is YYEEEE. This CDR3 region has 14 residues. Trimming left V 2 bases short and J 3 bases short, with 12 bases between. The CDR3 nucleotides are TGTGCCAGCAGCTTTTTTGGACACCTCTACGAGCAGTACGTC. This sequence encodes CASSFFGHLYEQYV.

This clonotype came up a few times. This chain connects TRBV7-9 to TRBJ1-4; D remains unclear. Germline CDR1 reads SEHNR; CDR2 reads FQNEAQ (reference sequence). This CDR3 comprises 15 residues. V shed 0 bases and J shed 5 bases, with 10 bases lying between them. DNA of the CDR3: TGTGCCAGCAGCTTAGCCGAGGGTTCGAATGAAAAACTGTTTTTT. Its translation is CASSLAEGSNEKLFF. The full variable domain, in which reference TRBV7-9 and TRBJ1-4 provide the parts outside the CDR3, is DTGVSQNPRHKITKRGQNVTFRCDPISEHNRLYWYRQTLGQGPEFLTYFQNEAQLEKSRLLSDRFSAERPKGSFSTLEIQRTEQGDSAMYLCASSLAEGSNEKLFFGSGTQLSVL.

A few counts support this clonotype. This chain uses TRBV30 with TRBJ2-6; D is unresolved. This CDR3 is built from 15 residues. Trimming removed 0 bases from V and 0 bases from J, with 6 bases in between. Germline V gene sequence: CDR1 GTSNPN, CDR2 SVGIG (reference sequence). The CDR3 coding sequence is TGTGCCTGGAGTGTACTGAGCTCTGGGGCCAACGTCCTGACTTTC. Translated, it gives CAWSVLSSGANVLTF.

This chain connects TRBV4-3 to TRBJ1-6, with D maybe TRBD1 (6 bases). The germline gives CDR1 LGHNA, CDR2 YSLEER. The ends were cut back, 3 bases at V and 6 bases at J, with 18 bases in the middle. The CDR3 is 17 amino acids. Here the CDR3 reads CASSHRNRDTSNSPLHF. For the CDR3, the DNA is TGCGCCAGCAGCCATCGCAATAGGGACACCAGTAATTCACCCCTCCACTTT.

This clonotype was recorded a few times. The CDR3 nucleotides read TGTGCCAGCAGCCCCCCCGGCCTCGGGGTCTCCGAGCAGTACTTC. This gives the protein CASSPPGLGVSEQYF. The chain couples TRBV3-1 to TRBJ2-7; the D gene is possibly TRBD2 (5 bases). The germline gives CDR1 LGHDT, CDR2 YNNKEL (reference sequence). The CDR3 is made up of 15 amino acids. V shed 4 bases and J shed 6 bases, with 19 bases lying between them.

In its sample, this clonotype was seen a few times. The V gene is TRBV4-1, the J gene TRBJ1-1; no reliable D call. The V end was cut by 5 bases, the J end by 0 bases, with 13 bases between. The CDR3 covers 15 residues. CDR1 MGHRA and CDR2 YSYEKL come from the germline V gene. The CDR3 protein is CASSFRGNLNTEAFF. CDR3 nucleotide sequence: TGCGCCAGCAGCTTCCGCGGGAATCTGAACACTGAAGCTTTCTTT.

This clonotype was counted a few times. The genes are TRBV5-6 and TRBJ2-3, with a weak D call TRBD1 (6 bases). The germline V gene encodes CDR1 SGHDT and CDR2 YYEEEE. V was trimmed by 4 bases and J by 7 bases, leaving 16 bases between them. The CDR3 sequence is 14 residues long. Here the CDR3 reads CASSQGHSVHTQYF. CDR3 DNA: TGTGCCAGCAGCCAGGGACATTCGGTTCATACGCAGTATTTT.

In this sample, this clonotype turned up a few times. This chain uses TRBV4-1 with TRBJ2-7, with a tentative D call TRBD1 (5 bases). The germline V gene has CDR1 MGHRA and CDR2 YSYEKL. Trimming left V 3 bases short and J 0 bases short, with 9 bases between. The CDR3 runs 14 residues. The CDR3 protein is CASSHQGSSYEQYF. As DNA, the CDR3 is TGCGCCAGCAGCCACCAGGGAAGCTCCTACGAGCAGTACTTC.

V gene TRBV29-1 combines with J gene TRBJ1-5; the D gene is possibly TRBD1 (6 bases). This CDR3 contains 15 residues. CDR1 is SQVTM, CDR2 ANQGSEA, per germline. V was pared by 0 bases and J by 2 bases, with 11 bases between. CDR3 coding DNA: TGCAGCGTTGAAGAGGGGGCAGGGGGCAATCAGCCCCAGCATTTT. It codes for CSVEEGAGGNQPQHF.

A few counts support this clonotype. This chain's CDR3 is CASSQQRASGYTF. CDR3 bases: TGTGCCAGCAGCCAGCAGCGGGCGAGCGGCTACACCTTC. The chain employs TRBV7-2 and TRBJ1-2, with D unclear. The CDR3 spans 13 residues. Germline CDR1 is SGHTA and CDR2 is FQGNSA. Trimming took off 5 bases at V and 8 bases at J, with 15 bases between the two ends.

This clonotype was seen more than once but under ten times. The rearrangement joins TRBV4-2 to TRBJ2-5, with 10 bases lining up with TRBD2. The CDR3 is 16 amino acids. In germline, CDR1 is LGHNA, CDR2 YNFKEQ. With 2 bases clipped from V and 5 bases from J, the junction kept 8 bases outside the gene matches. CDR3 DNA sequence: TGTGCCAGCAGCCAATTGAGCGGGGGGGCCGCCGAGACCCAGTACTTC. Amino acids: CASSQLSGGAAETQYF.

This sequence joins TRBV20-1 and TRBJ2-5; 7 nucleotides line up with TRBD1. The trim removed 2 bases at V and 1 base at J, leaving 7 bases unmatched. The length of the CDR3 is 15 residues. Germline CDR1 and CDR2: DFQATT and SNEGSKA (reference sequence). In DNA, the CDR3 is TGCAGTGCTAGACGTGGGACAGACTTCCAAGAGACCCAGTACTTC. Encoded protein: CSARRGTDFQETQYF.

This sequence joins TRBV12-3 or TRBV12-4 and TRBJ2-1, with D perhaps matching TRBD2 (6 bases). The CDR3 extends over 16 amino acids. V lost 6 bases to trimming and J lost 9 bases, with 24 bases between them. CDR3 bases: TGTGCCAGCAGCCCCGGAGCGTCCGTCTTGGGGGGTGAGCAGTTCTTC. It specifies CASSPGASVLGGEQFF.

There are a few counts of this clonotype. The chain joins TRBV7-8 to TRBJ2-7; perhaps TRBD2 as D (6 bases). This CDR3 contains 14 residues. Germline V gene lookup returns CDR1 SGHVS and CDR2 FQNEAQ. Trimming took off 5 bases at V and 6 bases at J, with 17 bases between the two ends. The chain's CDR3 is CASSRGREGREQYF. In DNA form, the CDR3 reads TGTGCCAGCAGCCGAGGGCGGGAAGGTCGCGAGCAGTACTTC.

Many counts were recorded for this clonotype. The chain's CDR3 is CSASSLGPETQYF. The CDR3 nucleotides read TGCAGTGCTAGTTCTCTAGGTCCAGAGACCCAGTACTTC. The chain joins TRBV20-1 to TRBJ2-5, with D hard to call. Trimming cost V 3 bases and J 4 bases, with 12 bases left between them. Germline V CDR1 and CDR2: DFQATT, SNEGSKA (reference sequence). The CDR3 contains 13 residues.